This TCR beta chain originates from a study of human T cells and chemical hapten exposure. Study observations and caveats: Positive correlation was observed between PT1 expanded TCR counts and patch test score.

Time point indicated: patch test 3, about 24 weeks after DPC sensitization. Specified treatment: therapeutic diphenylcyclopropenone sensitization with weekly scalp DPC. RNA extraction used unfractionated whole blood as the source of total RNA. This CDR3 comprises 12 residues. CDR1 LGHDT and CDR2 YNNKEL come from the germline V gene (reference sequence). Trimming pared 4 bases from V and 7 bases from J, leaving 8 bases between. Separate cDNA molecules received unique molecular identifiers, which the library attached to them. In TCRdb, the RACE reads were re-called with MiXCR into one record per CDR3 protein. The data contain about 97,000 distinct CDR3 sequences, 25% to 35% of them singletons. On this clonotype itself: Its target is not known.

This sequence joins TRBV3-1 and TRBJ1-3; D perhaps matches TRBD1 (5 bases). The material was whole blood, obtained in connection with sensitization to the hapten diphenylcyclopropenone (DPC). The receptor was derived from a middle-aged man with alopecia areata. Some clones in this sample may be carry-over from other donors' samples. The CDR3 DNA reads TGTGCCAGCAGCCTAGGGGACAACACCATATATTTT. Its protein is CASSLGDNTIYF. Based on the CDR3 plus reference TRBV3-1 and TRBJ1-3, the full variable domain is DTAVSQTPKYLVTQMGNDKSIKCEQNLGHDTMYWYKQDSKKFLKIMFSYNNKELIINETVPNRFSPKSPDKAHLNLHINSLELGDSAVYFCASSLGDNTIYFGEGSWLTVV.